These T cell receptor beta chains were read from a single sample in a study of cytomegalovirus exposure and HLA in healthy donors. Profiled with immunoSEQ multiplex PCR; TCRdb holds only in-frame clones, not every one. The table lists tens of thousands of clones, 78% of them singletons. Material for sequencing was PBMCs. These receptors were taken from a male donor in good health and CMV-seropositive. CDR3s include the opening cysteine and the closing phenylalanine or tryptophan. D genes are given only for firm matches. Size is omitted from some rows. Given values are once, few, many or a class for expanded clones.

J: TRBJ1-2
V: TRBV6-5
D: TRBD1
size: .
CDR3: CASSYSGQGNYGYTF
DNA: TGTGCCAGCAGTTACTCGGGACAGGGTAACTATGGCTACACCTTC

J: TRBJ2-2
V: TRBV5-1
D: .
size: .
CDR3: CASSWGRRANTGELFF
DNA: TGCGCCAGCAGCTGGGGCAGGCGAGCGAACACCGGGGAGCTGTTTTTT

J: TRBJ1-2
V: TRBV7-9
D: TRBD1
size: .
CDR3: CASSGTGATTNYGYTF
DNA: TGTGCCAGCAGCGGGACAGGGGCGACGACTAACTATGGCTACACCTTC

J: TRBJ2-7
V: TRBV7-2
D: .
size: few
CDR3: CASSPGAGINYEQYF
DNA: TGTGCCAGCAGCCCCGGAGCGGGTATCAACTACGAGCAGTACTTC

J: TRBJ2-7
V: TRBV27
D: TRBD1
size: once
CDR3: CASSPVWGQGASEQYF
DNA: TGTGCCAGCAGTCCCGTTTGGGGACAGGGGGCGTCCGAGCAGTACTTC

J: TRBJ2-7
V: TRBV18
D: .
size: .
CDR3: CASSPQEGSDEQYF
DNA: TGTGCCAGCTCACCGCAGGAGGGGTCCGACGAGCAGTACTTC

J: TRBJ2-3
V: TRBV7-9
D: .
size: .
CDR3: CSSSPRDPGDTQYF
DNA: TGTTCCAGCAGCCCTCGGGATCCCGGAGATACGCAGTATTTT

J: TRBJ1-1
V: TRBV15
D: .
size: few
CDR3: CATSRGALSEAFF
DNA: TGTGCCACCAGCAGAGGGGCCTTGAGTGAAGCTTTCTTT

J: TRBJ2-2
V: TRBV5-1
D: TRBD2
size: .
CDR3: CASSELALSTGELFF
DNA: TGCGCCAGCAGCGAACTAGCGCTGAGCACCGGGGAGCTGTTTTTT

J: TRBJ2-1
V: TRBV5-4
D: TRBD2
size: .
CDR3: CASSPGLAGGNEQFF
DNA: TGTGCCAGCAGCCCCGGACTAGCGGGGGGTAATGAGCAGTTCTTC

J: TRBJ2-1
V: TRBV7-3
D: .
size: .
CDR3: CASSLIGTGYNEQFF
DNA: TGTGCCAGCAGCTTAATAGGTACAGGGTACAATGAGCAGTTCTTC

J: TRBJ1-4
V: TRBV23-1
D: .
size: .
CDR3: CASSHSPQGLANEKLFF
DNA: TGCGCCAGCAGTCATTCCCCTCAGGGCCTCGCTAATGAAAAACTGTTTTTT

J: TRBJ2-7
V: TRBV4-1
D: TRBD2
size: few
CDR3: CASSSPVSGSKEQYF
DNA: TGCGCCAGCAGCTCCCCCGTTAGCGGGAGTAAGGAGCAGTACTTC

J: TRBJ2-1
V: TRBV7-7
D: .
size: .
CDR3: CASSLAPPVPFTQFF
DNA: TGTGCTAGCAGCTTAGCTCCACCGGTGCCTTTTACGCAGTTCTTC